The TCR beta chain described here comes from a study of tumor-infiltrating lymphocytes in primary liver carcinoma. In this sample, this clonotype turned up a few times. What it binds is not known. RNA was extracted from whole blood without cell sorting, alongside germline DNA. The study's findings and limits: Tumor region pairs outstripped tumor-adjacent and tumor-blood pairs in overlap.

Per germline, CDR1 MDHEN and CDR2 SYDVKM. The CDR3 totals 13 residues. Trimming removed 4 bases from V and 4 bases from J, with 10 bases in between. The researchers produced TCR beta cDNA from 450 to 600 ng total RNA with a constant-region primer. Modified slightly, ARM-PCR produced TCR beta libraries over three nested multiplex PCR rounds. Two initial PCR rounds of around 10 cycles each paired TRBV1-TRBV30 forward primers with a C-beta reverse primer. TCRdb redid the calling of the multiplex PCR reads with MiXCR, one entry per CDR3 protein. The sample has 150,000 to 200,000 distinct CDR3 sequences, approximately 65% seen once; the top ten hold roughly 7%.

The clonotype was recovered from an older woman with primary liver carcinoma and hepatitis B virus infection. The chain carries TRBV28 and TRBJ1-1; D unclear. Sequenced input: peripheral blood. The CDR3 protein is CASSSISFTEAFF. CDR3 DNA sequence: TGTGCCAGCAGTTCAATCTCCTTCACTGAAGCTTTCTTT.